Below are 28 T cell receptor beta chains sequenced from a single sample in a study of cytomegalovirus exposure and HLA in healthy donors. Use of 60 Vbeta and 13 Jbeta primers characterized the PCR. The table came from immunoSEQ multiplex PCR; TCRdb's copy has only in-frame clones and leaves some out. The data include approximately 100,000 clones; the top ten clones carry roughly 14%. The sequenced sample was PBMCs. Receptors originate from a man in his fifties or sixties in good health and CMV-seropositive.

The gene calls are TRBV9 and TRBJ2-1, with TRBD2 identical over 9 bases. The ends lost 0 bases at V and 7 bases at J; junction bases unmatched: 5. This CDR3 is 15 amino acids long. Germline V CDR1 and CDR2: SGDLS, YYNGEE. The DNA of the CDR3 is TGTGCCAGCAGCGTAGGCGGGAGGGCCGGGAATGAGCAGTTCTTC. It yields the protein CASSVGGRAGNEQFF.

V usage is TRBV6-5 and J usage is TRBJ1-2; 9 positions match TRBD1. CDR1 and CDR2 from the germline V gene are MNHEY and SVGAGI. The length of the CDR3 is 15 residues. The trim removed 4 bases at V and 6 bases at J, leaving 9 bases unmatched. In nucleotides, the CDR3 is TGTGCCAGCAGTTTACATATGGGACAGGGTGATGGCTACACCTTC. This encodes CASSLHMGQGDGYTF.

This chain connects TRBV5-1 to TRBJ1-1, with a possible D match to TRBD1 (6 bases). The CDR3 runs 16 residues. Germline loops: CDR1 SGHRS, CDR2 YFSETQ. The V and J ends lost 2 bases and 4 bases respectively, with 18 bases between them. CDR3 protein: CASSFGPDRGGTEAFF. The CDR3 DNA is TGCGCCAGCAGCTTTGGCCCCGACAGAGGGGGCACTGAAGCTTTCTTT.

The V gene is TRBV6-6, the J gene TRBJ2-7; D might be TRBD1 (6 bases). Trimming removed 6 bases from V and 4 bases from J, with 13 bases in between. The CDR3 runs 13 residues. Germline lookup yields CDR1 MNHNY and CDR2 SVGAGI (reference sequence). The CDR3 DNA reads TGTGCCAGCAGCCTCACAGGGACGTACGAGCAGTACGTC. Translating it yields CASSLTGTYEQYV.

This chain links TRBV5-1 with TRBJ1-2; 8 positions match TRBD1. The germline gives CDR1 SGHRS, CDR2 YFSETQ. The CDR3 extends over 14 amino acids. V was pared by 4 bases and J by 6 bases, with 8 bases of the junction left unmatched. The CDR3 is CASSTDRAYNGYTF. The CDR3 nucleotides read TGCGCCAGCAGCACGGACAGGGCTTATAATGGCTACACCTTC.

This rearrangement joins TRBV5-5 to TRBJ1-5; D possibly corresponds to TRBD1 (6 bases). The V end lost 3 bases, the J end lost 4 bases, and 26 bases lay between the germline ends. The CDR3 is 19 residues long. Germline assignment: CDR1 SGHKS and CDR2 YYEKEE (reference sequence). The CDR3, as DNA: TGTGCCAGCAGCTCGGGGACGCGGGGGGCGCTTAGTAGGAATCAGCCCCAGCATTTT. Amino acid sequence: CASSSGTRGALSRNQPQHF.

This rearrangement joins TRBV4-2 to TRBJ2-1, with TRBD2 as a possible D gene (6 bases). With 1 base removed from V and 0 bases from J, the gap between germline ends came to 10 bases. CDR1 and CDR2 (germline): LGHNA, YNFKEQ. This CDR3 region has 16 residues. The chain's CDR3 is CASSQGGGSSYNEQFF. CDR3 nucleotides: TGTGCCAGCAGCCAAGGGGGAGGAAGCTCCTACAATGAGCAGTTCTTC.

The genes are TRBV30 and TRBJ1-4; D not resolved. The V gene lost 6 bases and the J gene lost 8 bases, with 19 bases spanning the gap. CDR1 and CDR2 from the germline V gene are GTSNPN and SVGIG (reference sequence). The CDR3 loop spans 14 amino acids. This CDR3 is CACQALFGGEKLFF. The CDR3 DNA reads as TGTGCCTGTCAGGCCCTTTTCGGAGGGGAAAAACTGTTTTTT.

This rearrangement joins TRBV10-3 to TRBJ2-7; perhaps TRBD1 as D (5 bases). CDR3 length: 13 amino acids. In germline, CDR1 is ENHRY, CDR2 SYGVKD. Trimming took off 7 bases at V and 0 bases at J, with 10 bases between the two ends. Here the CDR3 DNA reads TGTGCCATCATGGACACAGACTCCTACGAGCAGTACGTC. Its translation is CAIMDTDSYEQYV.

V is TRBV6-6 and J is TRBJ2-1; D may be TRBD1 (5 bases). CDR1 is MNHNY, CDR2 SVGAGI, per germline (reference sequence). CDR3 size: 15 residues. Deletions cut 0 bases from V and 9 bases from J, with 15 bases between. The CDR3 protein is CASSYSPSQGFEQFF. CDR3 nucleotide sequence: TGTGCCAGCAGTTACTCGCCGTCCCAGGGCTTTGAGCAGTTCTTC.

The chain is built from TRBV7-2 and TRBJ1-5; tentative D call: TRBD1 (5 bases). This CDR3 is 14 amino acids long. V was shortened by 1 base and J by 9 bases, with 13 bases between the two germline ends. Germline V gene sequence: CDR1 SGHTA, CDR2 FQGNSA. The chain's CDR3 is CASSLEQGSGPQHF. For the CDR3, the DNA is TGTGCCAGCAGCTTAGAGCAGGGTTCAGGGCCCCAGCATTTT.

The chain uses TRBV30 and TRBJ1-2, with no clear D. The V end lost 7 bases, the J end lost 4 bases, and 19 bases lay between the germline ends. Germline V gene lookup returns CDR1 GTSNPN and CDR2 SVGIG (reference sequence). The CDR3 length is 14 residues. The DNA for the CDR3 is TGTGCCTCGCATCCTCAGAATACCCCCTATGGCTACACCTTC. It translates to CASHPQNTPYGYTF.

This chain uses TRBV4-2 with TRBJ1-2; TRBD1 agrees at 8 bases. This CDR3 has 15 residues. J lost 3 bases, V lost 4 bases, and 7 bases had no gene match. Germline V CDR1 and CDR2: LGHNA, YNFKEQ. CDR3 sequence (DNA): TGTGCCAGCAGCCCTAAACCGGACAGGGACTATGGCTACACCTTC. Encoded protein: CASSPKPDRDYGYTF.

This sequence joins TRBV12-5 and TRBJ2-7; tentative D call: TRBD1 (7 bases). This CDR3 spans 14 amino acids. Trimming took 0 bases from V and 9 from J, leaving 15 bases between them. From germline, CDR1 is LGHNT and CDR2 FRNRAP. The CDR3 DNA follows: TGTGCTAGTGGTTTGGTCGAAAACAGGGGAGGGCAGTACTTC. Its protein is CASGLVENRGGQYF. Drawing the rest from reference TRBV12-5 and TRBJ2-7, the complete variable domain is DARVTQTPRHKVTEMGQEVTMRCQPILGHNTVFWYRQTMMQGLELLAYFRNRAPLDDSGMPKDRFSAEMPDATLATLKIQPSEPRDSAVYFCASGLVENRGGQYFGPGTRLTVT.

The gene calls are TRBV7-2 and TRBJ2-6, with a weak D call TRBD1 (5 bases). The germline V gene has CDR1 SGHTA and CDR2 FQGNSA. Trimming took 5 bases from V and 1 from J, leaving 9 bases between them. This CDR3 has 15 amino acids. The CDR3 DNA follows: TGTGCCAGCAGCGTCCAGGGTTCTGGGGCCAACGTCCTGACTTTC. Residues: CASSVQGSGANVLTF.

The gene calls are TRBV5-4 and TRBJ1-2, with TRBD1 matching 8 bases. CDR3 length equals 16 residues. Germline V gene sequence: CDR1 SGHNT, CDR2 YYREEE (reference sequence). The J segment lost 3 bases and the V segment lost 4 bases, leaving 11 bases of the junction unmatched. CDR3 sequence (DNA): TGTGCCAGCAGCCTAGGACAGGGTGCGTCATACTATGGCTACACCTTC. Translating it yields CASSLGQGASYYGYTF.

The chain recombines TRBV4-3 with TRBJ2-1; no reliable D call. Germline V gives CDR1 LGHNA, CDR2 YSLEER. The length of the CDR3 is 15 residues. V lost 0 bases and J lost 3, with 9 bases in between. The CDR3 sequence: CASSQDRTNYNEQFF. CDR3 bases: TGCGCCAGCAGCCAAGATAGAACTAACTACAATGAGCAGTTCTTC.

The CDR3 sequence is CASSLSRTGNQPQHF. The CDR3 bases are TGTGCCAGCAGCTTATCACGGACAGGCAATCAGCCCCAGCATTTT. V usage is TRBV7-9 and J usage is TRBJ1-5, with D possibly matching TRBD1 (6 bases). Between the trimmed V and J ends, which lost 2 bases and 2 bases, there was a span of 10 bases. The CDR3 totals 15 residues. From germline, CDR1 is SEHNR and CDR2 FQNEAQ (reference sequence).

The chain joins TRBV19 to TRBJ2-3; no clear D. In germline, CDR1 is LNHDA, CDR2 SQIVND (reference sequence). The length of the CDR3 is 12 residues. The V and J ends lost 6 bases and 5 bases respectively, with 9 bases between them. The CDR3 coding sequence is TGTGCCAGTAGACAGAGTGGAGATACGCAGTATTTT. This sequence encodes CASRQSGDTQYF.

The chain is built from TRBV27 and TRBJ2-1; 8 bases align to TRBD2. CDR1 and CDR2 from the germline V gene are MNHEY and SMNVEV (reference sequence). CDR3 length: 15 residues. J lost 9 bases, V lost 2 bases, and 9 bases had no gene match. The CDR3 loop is CASSLMAGGVGEQFF. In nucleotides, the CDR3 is TGTGCCAGCAGTTTAATGGCGGGAGGAGTGGGTGAGCAGTTCTTC.

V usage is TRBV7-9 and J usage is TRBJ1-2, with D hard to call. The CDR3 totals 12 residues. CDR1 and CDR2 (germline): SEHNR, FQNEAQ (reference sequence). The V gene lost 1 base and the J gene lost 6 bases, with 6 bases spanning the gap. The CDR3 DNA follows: TGTGCCAGCAGCTTAGGAGGGAATGGCTACACCTTC. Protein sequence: CASSLGGNGYTF.

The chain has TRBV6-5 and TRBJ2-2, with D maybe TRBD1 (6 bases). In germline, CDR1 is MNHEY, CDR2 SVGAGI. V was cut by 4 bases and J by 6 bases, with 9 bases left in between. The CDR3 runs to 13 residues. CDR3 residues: CASSFTGSGELFF. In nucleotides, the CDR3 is TGTGCCAGCAGTTTTACAGGGTCCGGGGAGCTGTTTTTT.

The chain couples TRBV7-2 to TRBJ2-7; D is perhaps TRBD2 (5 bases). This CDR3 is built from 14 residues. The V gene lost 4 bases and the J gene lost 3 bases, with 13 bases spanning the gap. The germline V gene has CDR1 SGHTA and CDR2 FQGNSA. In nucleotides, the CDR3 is TGTGCCAGCAGCTCCCTAGTGGGGAGCTACGAGCAGTACTTC. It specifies CASSSLVGSYEQYF.

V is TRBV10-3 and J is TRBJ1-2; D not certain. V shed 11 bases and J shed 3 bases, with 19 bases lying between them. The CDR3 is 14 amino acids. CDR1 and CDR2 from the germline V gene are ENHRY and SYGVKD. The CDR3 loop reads CASRGLLDDYGYTF. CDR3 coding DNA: TGTGCCTCCCGAGGGCTCCTCGATGACTATGGCTACACCTTC.

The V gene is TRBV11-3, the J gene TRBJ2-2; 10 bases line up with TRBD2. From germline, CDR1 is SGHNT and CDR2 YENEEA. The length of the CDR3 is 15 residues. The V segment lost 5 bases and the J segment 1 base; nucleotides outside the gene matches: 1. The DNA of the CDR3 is TGTGCCAGCAGCAGGACTAGCGGGAACACCGGGGAGCTGTTTTTT. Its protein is CASSRTSGNTGELFF.

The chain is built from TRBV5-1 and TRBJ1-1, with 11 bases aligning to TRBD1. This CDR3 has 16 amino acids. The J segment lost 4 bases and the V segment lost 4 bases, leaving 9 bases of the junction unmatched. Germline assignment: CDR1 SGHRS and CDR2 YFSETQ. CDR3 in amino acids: CASSGGQGVMSTEAFF. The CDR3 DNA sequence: TGCGCCAGCAGCGGGGGACAGGGGGTGATGAGCACTGAAGCTTTCTTT.

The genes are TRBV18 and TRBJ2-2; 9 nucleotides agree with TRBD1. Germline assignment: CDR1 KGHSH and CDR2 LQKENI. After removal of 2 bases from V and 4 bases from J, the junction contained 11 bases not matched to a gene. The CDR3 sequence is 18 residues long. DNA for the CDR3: TGTGCCAGCTCACCATCCATACAGGGGGCGCGTCTCACCGGGGAGCTGTTTTTT. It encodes CASSPSIQGARLTGELFF.

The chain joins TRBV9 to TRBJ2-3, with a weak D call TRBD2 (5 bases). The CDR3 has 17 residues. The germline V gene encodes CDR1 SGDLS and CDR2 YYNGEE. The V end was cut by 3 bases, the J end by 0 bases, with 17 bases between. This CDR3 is CASSEPTTGVSTDTQYF. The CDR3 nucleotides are TGTGCCAGCAGCGAGCCAACCACCGGGGTTAGCACAGATACGCAGTATTTT.